Below are 5 T cell receptor beta chains sequenced from a single sample in a study of early T cells in non-severe SARS-CoV-2 infection (dated by TCRdb to the early 2020s). Libraries were built with 5' RACE. Sequencing relied on a NextSeq 500. In TCRdb, the public reads were trimmed at Q25 with fastp and aligned with MiXCR, with productive beta chains retained. When rows share a CDR3 protein, they turn into one entry using the most common DNA and genes. This sample comprises approximately 48,000 distinct CDR3 sequences, approximately 9.4% of them detected only once. 14% to 15% of the sample rests with the top ten. The material sequenced was whole blood. All receptors come from an adult who was a healthcare worker with PCR-confirmed SARS-CoV-2 infection or an uninfected control (not recorded which).

This clonotype has ten or more counts. This chain connects TRBV5-6 to TRBJ2-5; TRBD1 matches 10 bases. Looked up from germline, CDR1 is SGHDT and CDR2 is YYEEEE. With 4 bases clipped from V and 5 bases from J, the junction kept 8 bases outside the gene matches. The CDR3 is 15 residues long. CDR3 DNA: TGTGCCAGCAGCACTGACAGGGGGCTTACCGAGACCCAGTACTTC. Amino acid sequence: CASSTDRGLTETQYF.

This clonotype was observed a handful of times. V is TRBV19 and J is TRBJ2-7; 10 bases are a match to TRBD1. The V gene end was trimmed by 6 bases and the J gene end by 2 bases; junction bases not matched to a gene: 7. The CDR3 contains 15 residues. Per the germline V gene, CDR1 is LNHDA and CDR2 is SQIVND (reference sequence). CDR3 DNA sequence: TGTGCCAGTAGCCGAGGCGGGACAGGGGCCTACGAGCAGTACTTC. Translated: CASSRGGTGAYEQYF. Supplemented by reference TRBV19 and TRBJ2-7, the full variable domain reads DGGITQSPKYLFRKEGQNVTLSCEQNLNHDAMYWYRQDPGQGLRLIYYSQIVNDFQKGDIAEGYSVSREKKESFPLTVTSAQKNPTAFYLCASSRGGTGAYEQYFGPGTRLTVT.

This chain uses TRBV29-1 with TRBJ1-2, with unresolved D. Germline V gene sequence: CDR1 SQVTM, CDR2 ANQGSEA. V lost 7 bases to trimming and J lost 0 bases, with 9 bases between them. The CDR3 is 12 amino acids. This CDR3 is CSATAANYGYTF. In DNA form, the CDR3 reads TGCAGCGCCACGGCGGCTAACTATGGCTACACCTTC.

This clonotype has a handful of counts. The V call is TRBV3-2, the J call TRBJ2-1; the DNA was not used to check the table's D call, TRBD1. TRBV3-2 is noted as a pseudogene. There are 16 residues in the CDR3. The CDR3 loop reads CASTQGPGGAENEQFF. The DNA for the CDR3 is TGTGCCAGCACCCAGGGACCGGGGGGCGCCGAAAATGAGCAGTTCTTC.

This clonotype was seen many times. The rearrangement uses TRBV20-1 and TRBJ2-1; D is perhaps TRBD2 (7 bases). The V gene's germline CDR1 is DFQATT and CDR2 SNEGSKA (reference sequence). The V gene lost 0 bases and the J gene lost 1 base, with 13 bases spanning the gap. The CDR3 extends over 16 amino acids. The DNA of the CDR3 is TGCAGTGCTAGAGATTCTAGCGGACAGTCCTACAATGAGCAGTTCTTC. Translating gives CSARDSSGQSYNEQFF.